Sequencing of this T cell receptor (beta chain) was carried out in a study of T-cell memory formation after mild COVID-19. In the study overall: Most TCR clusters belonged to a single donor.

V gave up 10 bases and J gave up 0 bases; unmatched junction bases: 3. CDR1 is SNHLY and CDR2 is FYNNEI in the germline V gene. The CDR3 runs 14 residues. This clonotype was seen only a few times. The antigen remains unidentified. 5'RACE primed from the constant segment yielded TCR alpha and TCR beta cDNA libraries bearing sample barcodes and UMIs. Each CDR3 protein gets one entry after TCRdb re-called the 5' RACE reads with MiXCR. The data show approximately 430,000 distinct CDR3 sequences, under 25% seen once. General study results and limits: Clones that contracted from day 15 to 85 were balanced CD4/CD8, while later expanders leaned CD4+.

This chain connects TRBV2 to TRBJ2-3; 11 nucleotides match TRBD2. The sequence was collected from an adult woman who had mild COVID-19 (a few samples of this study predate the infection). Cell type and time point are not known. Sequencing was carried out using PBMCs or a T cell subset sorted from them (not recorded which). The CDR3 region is CATSGGLSTDTQYF. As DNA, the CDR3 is TGTGCCACTAGCGGGGGGCTTAGCACAGATACGCAGTATTTT.